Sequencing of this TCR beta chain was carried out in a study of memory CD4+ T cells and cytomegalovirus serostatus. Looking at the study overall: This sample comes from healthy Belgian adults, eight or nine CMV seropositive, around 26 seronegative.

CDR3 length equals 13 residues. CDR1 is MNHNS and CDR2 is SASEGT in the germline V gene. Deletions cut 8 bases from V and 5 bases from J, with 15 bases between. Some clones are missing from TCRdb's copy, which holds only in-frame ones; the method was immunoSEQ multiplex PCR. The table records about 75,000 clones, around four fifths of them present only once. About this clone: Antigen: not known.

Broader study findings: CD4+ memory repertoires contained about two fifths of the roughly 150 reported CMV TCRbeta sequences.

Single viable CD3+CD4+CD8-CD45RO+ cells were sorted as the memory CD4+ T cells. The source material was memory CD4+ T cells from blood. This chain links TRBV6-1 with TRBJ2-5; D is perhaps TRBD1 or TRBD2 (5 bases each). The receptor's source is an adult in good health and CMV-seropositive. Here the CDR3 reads CASSRDPGETQYF. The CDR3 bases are TGTGCCAGCTCTCGGGACCCGGGGGAGACCCAGTACTTC.